Reported below is one T cell receptor beta chain. Its antigen is as yet unknown. The data stem from a study of cytomegalovirus exposure and HLA in healthy donors. The PCR employed 60 Vbeta primers together with 13 Jbeta primers. The method was immunoSEQ multiplex PCR; TCRdb's version includes in-frame clones alone and lacks a portion of them. The table lists 90,000 to 130,000 clones, around 61% of them singletons. This CDR3 spans 14 amino acids. V was shortened by 3 bases and J by 1 base, with 9 bases between the two germline ends. CDR1 is MDHEN, CDR2 SYDVKM, per germline. General study findings and limits: While the bulk of TCR sequences proved rare, some public TCRs turned up in many donors. More than 150 TCR beta chains were listed as cytomegalovirus-associated.

The sequence came from a woman under 40 in good health and CMV-seronegative. Sequencing used PBMCs. The chain uses TRBV28 and TRBJ1-1, with D possibly TRBD1 on 6 matching bases. CDR3 loop: CASSFGQWNTEAFF. For the CDR3, the DNA is TGTGCCAGCAGTTTCGGACAGTGGAACACTGAAGCTTTCTTT.